This T cell receptor beta chain was profiled in a study of blood T cell repertoires in COVID-19. Overall study: The origin of the acute and convalescent COVID-19 samples was the United States, Italy and Spain. From T cells, B-cell-depleted T cells, or PBMCs came the material, which was cDNA or gDNA.

Per the authors' pipeline: Researchers report that nucleated cell counts were estimated from reference gene primer amplification. Repertoires were generated with immunoSEQ multiplex PCR, while TCRdb's copy carries only in-frame clones and drops some. D and trimming were read from the DNA, whereas the V and J calls and clone size are those reported in that table. The table lists some 100,000 clones, roughly 86% of them singletons. Remarks on this clone: Different DNA sequences within this sample yield the same CDR3.

What was sequenced was peripheral blood. This TCR was sampled from a woman aged 60-75 years with acute or convalescent COVID-19.

The CDR3 region is CASSEGRETQYF. The CDR3 DNA reads TGTGCCAGCAGTGAGGGGAGAGAGACCCAGTACTTC. The chain joins TRBV2 to TRBJ2-5; TRBD2 might be the D (5 bases). V was pared by 3 bases and J by 4 bases, with 6 bases between. In germline, CDR1 is SNHLY, CDR2 FYNNEI. CDR3 length: 12 residues.